These 26 T cell receptor beta chains were sequenced from one sample in a study of T cells in Graves' hyperthyroidism and ophthalmopathy. Using RNA transcripts as the source, TCR beta CDR3 regions were amplified. When the TCR CDR3 underwent first-round RT-PCR, the HTBI primer set was used. TCRdb used MiXCR to reprocess the multiplex PCR reads, holding one entry per CDR3 protein. The sample records approximately 590,000 distinct CDR3 sequences, about 45% being singletons. Sequencing used peripheral blood or thyroid tissue (not recorded which). The receptors originated from a woman under 30 with Graves' hyperthyroidism.

On this clonotype: Being one base from a much bigger clone, this may be a read error. The V call is TRBV9, the J call TRBJ1-1; no firm D call. This CDR3 is built from 14 residues. CDR1 and CDR2 (germline): SGDLS, YYNGEE. The CDR3 here is CASSALGRRTEASF. The CDR3 nucleotides are TGTGCCAGCAGCGCCCTAGGACGGAGGACTGAAGCTTCCTTT. The variable domain in full, with the rest retrieved from reference TRBV9 and TRBJ1-1, is DSGVTQTPKHLITATGQRVTLRCSPRSGDLSVYWYQQSLDQGLQFLIQYYNGEERAKGNILERFSAQQFPDLHSELNLSSLELGDSALYFCASSALGRRTEASFGQGTRLTVV.

The V and J genes are TRBV20-1 and TRBJ2-7, with D possibly being TRBD1 (7 bases). V was shortened by 3 bases and J by 3 bases, with 12 bases between the two germline ends. Per the germline V gene, CDR1 is DFQATT and CDR2 is SNEGSKA (reference sequence). The CDR3 is 13 residues long. CDR3 bases: TGCAGTGCTAGGACAGGGACTCACTACGAGCAGTACTTC. Translating it yields CSARTGTHYEQYF.

The V call is TRBV7-3, the J call TRBJ2-5, with 7 bases fitting TRBD1. V lost 6 bases, J lost 0 bases, and 7 bases stayed unmatched. CDR1 is SGHTA and CDR2 is FQGTGA in the germline V gene. The CDR3 loop spans 15 amino acids. For the CDR3, the DNA is TGTGCCAGCAGGCCCACACAGGGGTACCAAGAGACCCAGTACTTC. It yields the protein CASRPTQGYQETQYF.

This clonotype was detected only once. V is TRBV7-9 and J is TRBJ2-6; D is uncertain. The V end lost 5 bases, the J end lost 0 bases, and 14 bases lay between the germline ends. Germline V gene lookup returns CDR1 SEHNR and CDR2 FQNEAQ (reference sequence). This CDR3 contains 17 residues. The CDR3 bases are TGTGCCAGCAGCCCCCGGGCCCTGAGCTCTGGGGCCAACGTCCTGACTTTC. This encodes CASSPRALSSGANVLTF.

In this sample, this clonotype turned up many times. The chain combines TRBV7-2 with TRBJ2-6, with TRBD1 matching over 10 bases. CDR1 SGHTA and CDR2 FQGNSA come from the germline V gene. After removal of 4 bases from V and 1 base from J, the junction contained 7 bases not matched to a gene. The CDR3 covers 18 residues. The CDR3 DNA reads TGTGCCAGCAGCTATCCGACAGGGGGCGCTTCTGGGGCCAACGTCCTGACTTTC. The encoded protein is CASSYPTGGASGANVLTF. The full variable domain, with the rest looked up from reference TRBV7-2 and TRBJ2-6, is GAGVSQSPSNKVTEKGKDVELRCDPISGHTALYWYRQSLGQGLEFLIYFQGNSAPDKSGLPSDRFSAERTGGSVSTLTIQRTQQEDSAVYLCASSYPTGGASGANVLTFGAGSRLTVL.

V is TRBV2 and J is TRBJ1-3, with D possibly matching TRBD1 (5 bases). Looked up from germline, CDR1 is SNHLY and CDR2 is FYNNEI. The CDR3 spans 15 residues. Trimming took 7 bases from V and 1 from J, leaving 14 bases between them. CDR3 DNA sequence: TGTGCCAGCACCGGGACTTTCGAATCTGGAAACACCATATATTTT. Translating gives CASTGTFESGNTIYF.

This chain links TRBV2 with TRBJ1-6; D possibly corresponds to TRBD1 (5 bases). Germline assignment: CDR1 SNHLY and CDR2 FYNNEI. The V gene lost 8 bases and the J gene lost 14 bases, with 25 bases spanning the gap. The CDR3 contains 15 residues. CDR3 in DNA: TGTGCCAGCTGGCGCCGGGGGGTAATACGGACTTCCCTCCACTTT. This sequence encodes CASWRRGVIRTSLHF. Based on the CDR3 plus reference TRBV2 and TRBJ1-6, the full variable domain is EPEVTQTPSHQVTQMGQEVILRCVPISNHLYFYWYRQILGQKVEFLVSFYNNEISEKSEIFDDQFSVERPDGSNFTLKIRSTKLEDSAMYFCASWRRGVIRTSLHFGNGTRLTVT.

This clonotype was counted ten times or more. This sequence joins TRBV6-5 and TRBJ2-5; TRBD2 might be the D (6 bases). This CDR3 region has 13 residues. Germline lookup yields CDR1 MNHEY and CDR2 SVGAGI. Trimming took off 6 bases at V and 2 bases at J, with 10 bases between the two ends. The CDR3 sequence is CASRLAAQETQYF. CDR3 sequence (DNA): TGTGCCAGCAGACTAGCAGCTCAAGAGACCCAGTACTTC.

V gene TRBV7-6 combines with J gene TRBJ2-5; 7 bases map to TRBD2. Germline CDR1 is SGHVS and CDR2 is FNYEAQ. Trimming removed 8 bases from V and 5 bases from J; junction bases left unmatched: 14. There are 15 residues in the CDR3. CDR3 protein: CASGGTGLAEETQYF. CDR3 bases: TGTGCCAGCGGAGGGACGGGGCTAGCGGAGGAGACCCAGTACTTC.

The chain couples TRBV10-3 to TRBJ2-7; D not certain. Trimming removed 10 bases from V and 2 bases from J, with 21 bases in between. CDR1 is ENHRY, CDR2 SYGVKD, per germline. CDR3 length equals 15 residues. Here the CDR3 reads CASSTTVPLPYEQYF. CDR3 DNA: TGTGCCAGCAGCACCACAGTACCGTTGCCCTACGAGCAGTACTTC.

This chain joins TRBV11-1 and TRBJ2-7, with D possibly matching TRBD2 (5 bases). The CDR3 is 12 residues long. V lost 5 bases to trimming and J lost 3 bases, with 8 bases between them. Per the germline V gene, CDR1 is SGHAT and CDR2 is FQDESV (reference sequence). In DNA form, the CDR3 reads TGTGCCAGCAGCGGGAGTCTCTACGAGCAGTACTTC. Amino acids: CASSGSLYEQYF.

This clonotype was detected many times. The rearrangement uses TRBV12-3 or TRBV12-4 and TRBJ2-5, with D possibly being TRBD1 or TRBD2 (5 bases each). CDR3 size: 13 residues. V lost 9 bases and J 1 base, leaving 12 bases between the germline ends. CDR3 in DNA: TGTGCCAGTCATCGAGGGGCCCAAGAGACCCAGTACTTC. Residues: CASHRGAQETQYF.

This clonotype showed up many times. The chain joins TRBV2 to TRBJ1-5, with TRBD1 identical over 8 bases. The V gene end was trimmed by 3 bases and the J gene end by 5 bases; junction bases not matched to a gene: 6. The V gene's germline CDR1 is SNHLY and CDR2 FYNNEI. The CDR3 is 15 residues long. In DNA, the CDR3 is TGTGCCAGCAGTGAGAGACAGGGGAGGTATCAGCCCCAGCATTTT. Its translation: CASSERQGRYQPQHF.

This clonotype was detected a few times. The gene calls are TRBV19 and TRBJ1-1; maybe TRBD1 (6 bases). Trimming cost V 5 bases and J 1 base, with 11 bases left between them. Germline CDR1 LNHDA, CDR2 SQIVND (reference sequence). The CDR3 sequence is 14 residues long. In nucleotides, the CDR3 is TGTGCCAGTAGTCCCCACAGGGAGAACACTGAAGCTTTCTTT. Translating it yields CASSPHRENTEAFF.

The chain joins TRBV2 to TRBJ1-4; the D is unclear. V was shortened by 6 bases and J by 8 bases, with 4 bases between the two germline ends. The CDR3 length is 10 residues. The germline V gene has CDR1 SNHLY and CDR2 FYNNEI. CDR3 sequence reads: CASRVEKLFF. The DNA of the CDR3 is TGTGCCAGCAGGGTGGAAAAACTGTTTTTT.

In nucleotides, the CDR3 is TGTGCCACCAGACCGGGACTAGCGGGAGAAGGCGAGCAGTACTTC. Translating it yields CATRPGLAGEGEQYF. V usage is TRBV24-1 and J usage is TRBJ2-7; 14 bases match TRBD2. The CDR3 spans 15 residues. Germline CDR1 reads KGHDR; CDR2 reads SFDVKD. J was trimmed by 6 bases and V by 7 bases; bases with no gene match: 7.

V is TRBV19 and J is TRBJ2-7; the match to TRBD2 covers 7 bases. The ends lost 3 bases at V and 4 bases at J; junction bases unmatched: 3. Germline assignment: CDR1 LNHDA and CDR2 SQIVND (reference sequence). The CDR3 loop spans 13 amino acids. The CDR3 protein is CASSMRLAYEQYF. The CDR3 DNA is TGTGCCAGTAGTATGAGACTAGCTTACGAGCAGTACTTC.

The chain employs TRBV2 and TRBJ2-5, with TRBD2 identical over 14 bases. The CDR3 totals 17 residues. Germline CDR1 is SNHLY and CDR2 is FYNNEI. V lost 10 bases, J lost 5 bases, and 15 bases stayed unmatched. The CDR3 sequence: CATVPGLAGAVRETQYF. As DNA, the CDR3 is TGTGCCACCGTACCGGGACTAGCGGGAGCGGTGAGGGAGACCCAGTACTTC. Drawing the rest from reference TRBV2 and TRBJ2-5, the complete variable domain is EPEVTQTPSHQVTQMGQEVILRCVPISNHLYFYWYRQILGQKVEFLVSFYNNEISEKSEIFDDQFSVERPDGSNFTLKIRSTKLEDSAMYFCATVPGLAGAVRETQYFGPGTRLLVL.

This chain uses TRBV19 with TRBJ1-2; no firm D call. The CDR3 spans 11 residues. V lost 6 bases and J 6 bases, leaving 8 bases between the germline ends. Germline V gene data show CDR1 as LNHDA and CDR2 as SQIVND (reference sequence). The CDR3: CASSGVNGYTF. DNA of the CDR3: TGTGCCAGTAGCGGGGTGAATGGCTACACCTTC.

This clonotype was detected ten times or more. This rearrangement joins TRBV12-3 or TRBV12-4 to TRBJ2-5, with 7 positions matching TRBD2. J lost 3 bases, V lost 6 bases, and 4 bases had no gene match. The CDR3 is made up of 13 amino acids. CDR3 DNA sequence: TGTGCCAGCAGCCTAGCGGAGAAAGAGACCCAGTACTTC. It codes for CASSLAEKETQYF.

The V gene is TRBV2, the J gene TRBJ1-2; no firm D call. Germline V gives CDR1 SNHLY, CDR2 FYNNEI. V shed 3 bases and J shed 8 bases, with 10 bases lying between them. The CDR3 has 12 amino acids. CDR3 coding DNA: TGTGCCAGCAGTGATCCTGGGCGCGGCTACACCTTC. Protein sequence: CASSDPGRGYTF.

This clonotype was counted only a few times. The chain combines TRBV10-3 with TRBJ2-7; either TRBD1 or TRBD2 may fit D (5 bases each). Trimming removed 6 bases from V and 4 bases from J, with 13 bases in between. Germline CDR1 and CDR2: ENHRY and SYGVKD. CDR3 length: 13 amino acids. For the CDR3, the DNA is TGTGCCATCAGCGGGACGGAAGAATACGAGCAGTACTTC. It yields the protein CAISGTEEYEQYF.

Ten or more counts support this clonotype. The V gene is TRBV6-5, the J gene TRBJ2-6; D is ambiguous. CDR1 MNHEY and CDR2 SVGAGI come from the germline V gene. The V gene lost 7 bases and the J gene lost 0 bases, with 10 bases spanning the gap. CDR3 length: 15 amino acids. CDR3 loop: CASTTGGSGANVLTF. The DNA for the CDR3 is TGTGCCAGCACCACCGGCGGCTCTGGGGCCAACGTCCTGACTTTC.

To note about this clonotype: Its ends do not fully match the called genes, so a read error is possible. This chain joins TRBV19 and TRBJ2-7; TRBD2 aligns across 12 bases. This CDR3 is 14 amino acids long. Germline lookup yields CDR1 LNHDA and CDR2 SQIVND (reference sequence). CDR3 protein: CASSSRTSGIEQHF. The CDR3 nucleotides are TGTGCCAGTAGTTCCCGGACTAGCGGGATCGAGCAGCACTTC.

The genes are TRBV5-1 and TRBJ2-7; D gene ambiguous. V dropped 0 bases and J dropped 6 bases, with 10 bases sitting between them. Germline lookup yields CDR1 SGHRS and CDR2 YFSETQ. The CDR3 totals 13 residues. This chain's CDR3 is CASSLALGSEQYF. CDR3 nucleotides: TGCGCCAGCAGCTTGGCCTTGGGTAGCGAGCAGTACTTC.

The rearrangement joins TRBV7-8 to TRBJ2-2; D uncertain. Germline V gene sequence: CDR1 SGHVS, CDR2 FQNEAQ. The length of the CDR3 is 13 residues. CDR3 DNA: TGTGCTAGAGATCCTCCGGCTACCGGGGAGCTGTTTTTT. This encodes CARDPPATGELFF. Full variable domain (remainder filled in from reference TRBV7-8 and TRBJ2-2): GAGVSQSPRYKVAKRGQDVALRCDPISGHVSLFWYQQALGQGPEFLTYFQNEAQLDKSGLPSDRFFAERPEGSVSTLKIQRTQQEDSAVYLCARDPPATGELFFGEGSRLTVL.